The 5 T cell receptor beta chains below were found in one sample sequenced in a study of persistence of HIV-infected CD4 T cells. These receptors have no known antigen. The stimulus was lysate of CMV-infected fibroblasts, roughly 9.2 ug/mL. Sorted nonresponding memory CD4+ T cells were CD40L-negative, CD69-negative, CD45RO-high. This was the immunoSEQ version 4 assay in survey mode. The data were produced by immunoSEQ multiplex PCR, yet TCRdb's version contains in-frame clones alone and is incomplete. There are 25,000 to 35,000 clones in the sample; roughly four fifths occur only once, and 0.8% to 0.9% lies in the top ten. The source was CD4+ T cells sorted from PBMCs after roughly 20-hour stimulation, collected from a patient who received antiretroviral therapy. These receptors all come from an adult man with HIV who was CMV-seropositive.

This CDR3 is CASAPLVTMNTEAFF. As DNA, the CDR3 is TGTGCCAGTGCCCCCCTAGTTACTATGAACACTGAAGCTTTCTTT. The J gene is TRBJ1-1, the V gene TRBV7-6; D remains unclear. V gave up 9 bases and J gave up 0 bases, with 17 bases separating them. The CDR3 extends over 15 amino acids. The germline V gene has CDR1 SGHVS and CDR2 FNYEAQ. Variable domain in full (rest from reference TRBV7-6 and TRBJ1-1): GAGVSQSPRYKVTKRGQDVALRCDPISGHVSLYWYRQALGQGPEFLTYFNYEAQQDKSGLPNDRFSAERPEGSISTLTIQRTEQRDSAMYRCASAPLVTMNTEAFFGQGTRLTVV.

The V call is TRBV6-2 or TRBV6-3, the J call TRBJ2-7; D gene unclear. V shed 2 bases and J shed 3 bases, with 17 bases lying between them. Germline V gene sequence: CDR1 MNHEY, CDR2 SVGEGT. The CDR3 has 16 amino acids. CDR3 amino acids: CASSYATMATGYEQYF. CDR3 bases: TGTGCCAGCAGTTACGCAACGATGGCTACGGGCTACGAGCAGTACTTC.

V and J are TRBV7-2 and TRBJ2-3; D gene ambiguous. CDR3 length: 14 residues. Per germline, CDR1 SGHTA and CDR2 FQGNSA. The ends were cut back, 5 bases at V and 5 bases at J, with 14 bases in the middle. CDR3 bases: TGTGCCAGCAGCAAGTCCGTCGGGCTAGATACGCAGTATTTT. Translating gives CASSKSVGLDTQYF. Full variable domain (outside the CDR3, taken from reference TRBV7-2 and TRBJ2-3): GAGVSQSPSNKVTEKGKDVELRCDPISGHTALYWYRQSLGQGLEFLIYFQGNSAPDKSGLPSDRFSAERTGGSVSTLTIQRTQQEDSAVYLCASSKSVGLDTQYFGPGTRLTVL.

A word on this clone: Additional DNA sequences in this sample encode the identical CDR3. This chain connects TRBV9 to TRBJ2-5; 9 bases are shared with TRBD2. J was trimmed by 7 bases and V by 10 bases; bases with no gene match: 29. Looked up from germline, CDR1 is SGDLS and CDR2 is YYNGEE. There are 19 residues in the CDR3. This CDR3 reads CARRPWGGRGGGPTSTQYF. CDR3 DNA sequence: TGTGCCCGCCGCCCCTGGGGGGGGCGGGGGGGAGGACCTACGTCGACCCAGTACTTC.

V is TRBV7-3 and J is TRBJ1-6; D remains ambiguous. The length of the CDR3 is 14 residues. The V gene's germline CDR1 is SGHTA and CDR2 FQGTGA. V gave up 2 bases and J gave up 8 bases, with 10 bases separating them. The CDR3 DNA reads TGTGCCAGCAGCTTAGGGCTCGGCGATTCACCCCTCCACTTT. It is translated as CASSLGLGDSPLHF.